Below, one TCR beta chain is given with its context. Its antigen remains unidentified. These data belong to a study of PD-1 blockade in classical Hodgkin lymphoma. Study conclusions and caveats: Whoever responded completely had baseline diversity much like that seen in newly diagnosed patients.

This sample's time point: cycle 4 day 1 (C4D1), after more than five weeks of nivolumab. Patients all relapsed after autologous stem cell transplantation, and there was variation in brentuximab vedotin exposure. Under best response, outcomes were complete response, partial response or progressive disease. Method: immunoSEQ multiplex PCR; TCRdb's copy keeps in-frame clones and lacks some. The repertoire includes tens of thousands of clones, less than 95% of them detected once, and 2.9% sits in the top ten. The receptor was derived from a human donor with classical Hodgkin lymphoma. The sample was peripheral blood mononuclear cells (PBMCs), taken before the fourth cycle of nivolumab.

The CDR3 DNA reads TGTGCCAGCTCACCCGAGGACAGGATCTGGGAGCAGTACTTC. This encodes CASSPEDRIWEQYF. The chain carries TRBV18 and TRBJ2-7, with 7 bases fitting TRBD1. The CDR3 extends over 14 amino acids. Germline CDR1 reads KGHSH; CDR2 reads LQKENI. V shed 3 bases and J 7 bases; nucleotides not matched to a gene: 9.